These T cell receptor beta chains were read from a single sample in a study of cytomegalovirus exposure and HLA in healthy donors. Produced via immunoSEQ multiplex PCR; TCRdb's table is partial and in-frame only. The table includes some 180,000 clones, roughly 87% detected once. Sequencing was carried out using PBMCs. The receptors originated from a girl under two years old in good health and CMV-seronegative. Each CDR3 is given with its conserved first and last residue. The order of the fields is D gene, J gene, clone size, V gene, CDR3 DNA, CDR3 protein. D genes are given only for firm matches. Not all rows give a size; the values are once, few, many and, for expanded clones, a class.

>NA|TRBJ1-2|NA|TRBV19
TGTGCCAGTAGCGCCGATCTTCCCCTCCGGGACATCCTTCGCTATGGCTACACCTTC
CASSADLPLRDILRYGYTF
>NA|TRBJ2-5|NA|TRBV11-2
TGTGCCAGCAGTAGGGGAGAGACCCAGTACTTC
CASSRGETQYF
>NA|TRBJ1-2|NA|TRBV4-1
TGCGCCAGCAGCCAAGATCAGGGGCGGACAGAAGAGCGTTATGGCTACACCTTC
CASSQDQGRTEERYGYTF
>NA|TRBJ2-2|NA|TRBV7-2
TGTGCCAGCACCAAGGGACAGAACACCGGGGAGCTGTTTTTT
CASTKGQNTGELFF
>NA|TRBJ1-1|NA|TRBV5-4
TGTGCCAGCAGCTTGCCTTACACTGAAGCTTTCTTT
CASSLPYTEAFF
>NA|TRBJ1-2|NA|TRBV11-1
TGTGCCAGCAGCGTGACAGGCCCTGGCTACACCTTC
CASSVTGPGYTF
>TRBD2|TRBJ2-5|NA|TRBV5-1
TGCGCCAGCAGCATTCGGACTAGCGGGAGGGTTTGGCAGGAGACCCAGTACTTC
CASSIRTSGRVWQETQYF
>NA|TRBJ1-6|NA|TRBV15
TGTGCCACCAGCAGGACAAACTCCTATAATTCACCCCTCCACTTT
CATSRTNSYNSPLHF
>NA|TRBJ2-6|NA|TRBV2
TGTGCCAGCAGTTTTCGACACACACTCTCTGGGGCCAACGTCCTGACTTTC
CASSFRHTLSGANVLTF
>TRBD2|TRBJ2-1|once|TRBV6-1
TGTGCCAGCAGTGAAGTACCCGGGAGGTGGTACAATGAGCAGTTCTTC
CASSEVPGRWYNEQFF
>TRBD2|TRBJ2-3|NA|TRBV6-1
TGTGCCAGCAGGTTGGGGGGGACCACAGATACGCAGTATTTT
CASRLGGTTDTQYF
>NA|TRBJ2-3|once|TRBV7-2
TGTGCCAGCAGCCCAGACAGGTACACAGATACGCAGTATTTT
CASSPDRYTDTQYF
>TRBD2|TRBJ2-3|NA|TRBV7-9
TGTGCCAGCAGCCTGATAGCGGGAGGGCGAGCAGATACGCAGTATTTT
CASSLIAGGRADTQYF
>TRBD2|TRBJ2-1|NA|TRBV2
TGTGCCAGCAGCGGGCTAGCGGGGATATACAATGAGCAGTTCTTC
CASSGLAGIYNEQFF
>NA|TRBJ1-6|NA|TRBV5-1
TGCGCCAGCAGCTTTAGCCACGGCCCTTCACCCCTCCACTTT
CASSFSHGPSPLHF
>NA|TRBJ1-6|few|TRBV4-2
TGTGCCACTGGGGGGGCGGGAGGGGACTATAATTCACCCCTCCACTTT
CATGGAGGDYNSPLHF
>TRBD1|TRBJ2-7|NA|TRBV7-9
TGTGCCAGCAGCTTAGCAGGGGGCCACGAGCAGTACTTC
CASSLAGGHEQYF
>TRBD2|TRBJ2-1|NA|TRBV11-2
TGTGCCAGCAGCCGTAGCGGGGGCTATTACAATGAGCAGTTCTTC
CASSRSGGYYNEQFF
>NA|TRBJ2-3|once|TRBV5-1
TGCGCCAGCAGAGGAGCCAGGGGCACAGATACGCAGTATTTT
CASRGARGTDTQYF
>TRBD1|TRBJ2-7|few|TRBV27
TGTGCCAGCAGTTTAGGGGACAGGGGGTACTACGAGCAGTACTTC
CASSLGDRGYYEQYF
>NA|TRBJ1-2|NA|TRBV6-5
TGTGCCAGCAGTCAACAGACTAACTATGGCTACACCTTC
CASSQQTNYGYTF
>NA|TRBJ1-5|NA|TRBV28
TGTGGAGTGGGGGCAGCGAGCCAGCCCCAGCATTTT
CGVGAASQPQHF
>NA|TRBJ2-3|NA|TRBV5-8
TGTGCCAGCAGCTTGCCAACGCAGTATTTT
CASSLPTQYF